The 32 T cell receptor beta chains below come from one sample, sequenced in a study of cytomegalovirus exposure and HLA in healthy donors. Vbeta (60) and Jbeta (13) primers were used in the PCR. TCRdb's table, derived via immunoSEQ multiplex PCR, lists solely in-frame clones and lacks some. The table includes 200,000 to 250,000 clones, about 80% detected once. Sequencing was carried out using PBMCs. These TCRs come from a woman aged 55-70 years in good health and CMV-seropositive.

In its sample, this clone was seen once. This chain connects TRBV30 to TRBJ2-1, with TRBD2 matching over 8 bases. The junction had 4 bases not matched to a gene; V was cut back by 0 bases and J by 0 bases. CDR3 length: 16 residues. The germline V gene encodes CDR1 GTSNPN and CDR2 SVGIG (reference sequence). The CDR3 nucleotides are TGTGCCTGGAGTGTACCTAGCGGGCCCTCCTACAATGAGCAGTTCTTC. The encoded protein is CAWSVPSGPSYNEQFF.

The rearrangement joins TRBV2 to TRBJ1-1; 8 nucleotides align to TRBD1. Trimming at V came to 3 bases and at J to 5 bases, leaving 5 bases not matched to a gene. The CDR3 is 14 residues long. The V gene's germline CDR1 is SNHLY and CDR2 FYNNEI. As DNA, the CDR3 is TGTGCCAGCAGTGACGGACAGGGATGGACTGAAGCTTTCTTT. It translates to CASSDGQGWTEAFF.

This chain's CDR3 is CASSRIVAVAQYF. The CDR3, as DNA: TGTGCCAGCAGCCGCATTGTGGCCGTCGCGCAGTATTTT. The chain uses TRBV7-8 and TRBJ2-3; D gene uncertain. The ends were cut back, 5 bases at V and 10 bases at J, with 16 bases in the middle. CDR1 SGHVS and CDR2 FQNEAQ come from the germline V gene. The CDR3 spans 13 residues.

The chain combines TRBV5-1 with TRBJ1-6; 7 bases are shared with TRBD1. The germline CDR1 and CDR2 sequences are SGHRS and YFSETQ. V trimming: 6 bases; J trimming: 7 bases; junction bases outside the gene matches: 10. The CDR3 totals 15 residues. The CDR3 spells CASKYGQDLNSPLHF. In nucleotides, the CDR3 is TGCGCCAGCAAGTACGGACAGGACTTGAATTCACCCCTCCACTTT.

The genes are TRBV27 and TRBJ2-7; D call uncertain. Trimming stripped 6 bases from V and 3 bases from J, with 18 bases between. Per the germline V gene, CDR1 is MNHEY and CDR2 is SMNVEV (reference sequence). The CDR3 runs 15 residues. This chain's CDR3 is CASRELRRSYYEQYF. The CDR3 nucleotides are TGTGCCAGCAGAGAACTAAGACGGTCCTACTACGAGCAGTACTTC.

The chain uses TRBV27 and TRBJ2-7; 7 bases are a match to TRBD1. CDR1 and CDR2 from the germline V gene are MNHEY and SMNVEV (reference sequence). CDR3 length: 17 residues. The ends lost 3 bases at V and 4 bases at J; junction bases unmatched: 15. CDR3 in amino acids: CASSLKTNSRGRYEQYF. DNA for the CDR3: TGTGCCAGCAGTTTGAAGACGAATTCGAGGGGGCGGTACGAGCAGTACTTC.

The rearrangement uses TRBV27 and TRBJ2-7, with 9 bases that match TRBD2. This CDR3 is 17 amino acids long. Germline CDR1 and CDR2: MNHEY and SMNVEV (reference sequence). V was clipped by 2 bases and J by 4 bases; unmatched bases: 12. This chain's CDR3 is CASSLRNLGLAMYEQYF. The CDR3 coding sequence is TGTGCCAGCAGTTTAAGGAACCTGGGACTAGCAATGTACGAGCAGTACTTC.

This chain joins TRBV11-2 and TRBJ1-2; no definite D call. This CDR3 spans 14 amino acids. The germline CDR1 and CDR2 sequences are SGHAT and FQNNGV. Trimming cost V 3 bases and J 6 bases, with 14 bases left between them. CDR3: CASSFVGGMHGYTF. The CDR3, as DNA: TGTGCCAGCAGCTTTGTCGGAGGGATGCATGGCTACACCTTC.

Here the CDR3 DNA reads TGTGCCAGCAGCTGGGGGACAGGGTGGAATGAAAAACTGTTTTTT. Its protein is CASSWGTGWNEKLFF. The chain recombines TRBV5-5 with TRBJ1-4; 9 nucleotides agree with TRBD1. This CDR3 comprises 15 residues. Germline trimming cut 3 bases from V and 5 bases from J; bases unmatched to any gene: 5. From germline, CDR1 is SGHKS and CDR2 YYEKEE (reference sequence).

This clone was picked up a small number of times. The rearrangement joins TRBV5-1 to TRBJ1-2, with 9 bases identical to TRBD1. Germline-derived CDR1 and CDR2 are SGHRS and YFSETQ. This CDR3 is 14 amino acids long. The ends lost 2 bases at V and 8 bases at J; junction bases unmatched: 7. The CDR3 DNA sequence: TGCGCCAGCAGCTTTTCTACGACAGGGGGAGGCTACACCTTC. It is translated as CASSFSTTGGGYTF.

The V call is TRBV2, the J call TRBJ2-1, with 10 bases lining up with TRBD2. The length of the CDR3 is 15 residues. V lost 7 bases and J lost 8; bases outside the gene matches: 11. Germline values: CDR1 SNHLY, CDR2 FYNNEI. CDR3 DNA sequence: TGTGCCAGCACCGAAAGCGGGAGGGCCTCTTATGAGCAGTTCTTC. Translated, it gives CASTESGRASYEQFF.

The V call is TRBV2, the J call TRBJ1-3; 9 nucleotides align to TRBD1. CDR1 SNHLY and CDR2 FYNNEI come from the germline V gene. V was clipped by 4 bases and J by 3 bases; unmatched bases: 10. This CDR3 spans 17 amino acids. The CDR3 region is CASSARLQGAFGNTIYF. The CDR3 coding sequence is TGTGCCAGCAGTGCCCGCCTACAGGGGGCGTTTGGAAACACCATATATTTT.

This clone was detected once. This chain joins TRBV7-3 and TRBJ1-1; maybe TRBD1 (5 bases). Germline assignment: CDR1 SGHTA and CDR2 FQGTGA. This CDR3 region has 17 residues. Trimming took 1 base from V and 2 from J, leaving 17 bases between them. CDR3 residues: CASSLRSGNNPNTEAFF. CDR3 DNA sequence: TGTGCCAGCAGCTTAAGATCAGGGAATAACCCCAACACTGAAGCTTTCTTT.

This clone was seen a handful of times. The chain links TRBV6-1 to TRBJ2-7, with 7 bases lining up with TRBD1. This CDR3 has 12 amino acids. The ends lost 8 bases at V and 3 bases at J; junction bases unmatched: 4. CDR1 and CDR2 from the germline V gene are MNHNS and SASEGT. CDR3 loop: CASGQVLYEQYF. The CDR3 DNA follows: TGTGCCAGCGGACAGGTCCTCTACGAGCAGTACTTC.

A note on this clone: This same CDR3 is encoded by further DNA sequences in the sample. The J gene is TRBJ2-2, the V gene TRBV5-1; possibly TRBD2 for D (6 bases). Trimming shortened V by 0 bases and J by 1 base, and 7 bases separated the two germline ends. The CDR3 consists of 15 residues. Germline CDR1 SGHRS, CDR2 YFSETQ. The CDR3 loop reads CASSLAGGNTGELFF. The CDR3 region has the DNA TGCGCCAGCAGCTTGGCCGGGGGGAACACCGGGGAGCTGTTTTTT.

The chain couples TRBV9 to TRBJ2-7, with TRBD1 matching 8 bases. V shed 3 bases and J 4 bases; nucleotides not matched to a gene: 9. The CDR3 extends over 15 amino acids. CDR1 is SGDLS and CDR2 is YYNGEE in the germline V gene. CDR3 residues: CASSGAGTGVYEQYF. CDR3 bases: TGTGCCAGCAGCGGCGCCGGGACAGGAGTATACGAGCAGTACTTC.

This chain uses TRBV5-1 with TRBJ1-1; D is possibly TRBD1 (5 bases). Germline lookup yields CDR1 SGHRS and CDR2 YFSETQ. V was trimmed by 0 bases and J by 0 bases, leaving 9 bases between them. CDR3 size: 15 residues. The CDR3 loop reads CASSLGQTMNTEAFF. The CDR3 DNA is TGCGCCAGCAGCTTGGGACAGACAATGAACACTGAAGCTTTCTTT.

The V call is TRBV6-6, the J call TRBJ2-7; the match to TRBD1 covers 7 bases. V was pared by 0 bases and J by 2 bases, with 1 base of the junction left unmatched. This CDR3 contains 14 residues. Germline assignment: CDR1 MNHNY and CDR2 SVGAGI (reference sequence). This CDR3 reads CASSYSTGAYEQYF. In DNA, the CDR3 is TGTGCCAGCAGTTACTCTACAGGGGCCTACGAGCAGTACTTC.

The chain employs TRBV18 and TRBJ1-5; TRBD1 agrees at 8 bases. CDR1 and CDR2 from the germline V gene are KGHSH and LQKENI. The ends lost 6 bases at V and 7 bases at J; junction bases unmatched: 8. The CDR3 totals 14 residues. As DNA, the CDR3 is TGTGCCAGCTCGCCGACAGGGGTTGGGCAGCCCCAGCATTTT. This encodes CASSPTGVGQPQHF.

The chain combines TRBV9 with TRBJ1-2; no clear D gene. CDR1 SGDLS and CDR2 YYNGEE come from the germline V gene. The germline V and J ends were trimmed by 1 base and 1 base, with 8 bases remaining between them. The CDR3 has 14 residues. The DNA for the CDR3 is TGTGCCAGCAGCGTAAGTTTCGGTAACTATGGCTACACCTTC. This sequence encodes CASSVSFGNYGYTF.

This clone showed up just once. The chain recombines TRBV28 with TRBJ2-7, with 10 bases identical to TRBD1. The CDR3 totals 15 residues. V was pared by 11 bases and J by 0 bases, with 10 bases of the junction left unmatched. CDR1 MDHEN and CDR2 SYDVKM come from the germline V gene. The CDR3 nucleotides are TGTGCCTTGGGAGGGGGACAGGGGCTCTCCTACGAGCAGTACTTC. It is translated as CALGGGQGLSYEQYF.

This clone was seen only once. The J gene is TRBJ1-2, the V gene TRBV10-3, with 7 bases aligning to TRBD1. J gave up 2 bases and V 3 bases, and 3 bases lay outside the gene matches. Germline V gives CDR1 ENHRY, CDR2 SYGVKD. The CDR3 covers 14 residues. The CDR3 region is CAISDGRGNYGYTF. CDR3 nucleotides: TGTGCCATCAGTGACGGCAGGGGGAACTATGGCTACACCTTC.

This chain joins TRBV19 and TRBJ1-1; 12 bases align to TRBD1. There are 18 residues in the CDR3. V lost 3 bases, J lost 4 bases, and 12 bases stayed unmatched. Per germline, CDR1 LNHDA and CDR2 SQIVND (reference sequence). For the CDR3, the DNA is TGTGCCAGTAGTATCGCCCGGGACAGGGGGCGCGGGAGCACTGAAGCTTTCTTT. This translates into CASSIARDRGRGSTEAFF.

The gene calls are TRBV12-2 and TRBJ2-4; the D call in the table, TRBD1, was not verified against the DNA. TRBV12-2 is a pseudogene segment. The CDR3 loop spans 16 amino acids. The CDR3 spells CARLVGRRLAKNIQYF. In DNA, the CDR3 is TGTGCAAGACTGGTGGGGCGGAGACTAGCCAAAAACATTCAGTACTTC.

The CDR3 DNA follows: TGTGCCAGCAGTTACTCGAAGGGACAGTATTTCTTT. Its translation: CASSYSKGQYFF. The V call is TRBV6-5, the J call TRBJ1-1; 7 bases agree with TRBD1. The CDR3 covers 12 residues. Germline CDR1 MNHEY, CDR2 SVGAGI. The trim removed 0 bases at V and 13 bases at J, leaving 5 bases unmatched.

The V and J genes are TRBV6-1 and TRBJ2-5; TRBD2 agrees at 8 bases. V dropped 0 bases and J dropped 11; count of bases not matched to a gene: 26. This CDR3 spans 20 amino acids. Germline lookup yields CDR1 MNHNS and CDR2 SASEGT. CDR3 sequence: CASSEAPHSISSGSLVGQYF. The CDR3 coding sequence is TGTGCCAGCAGTGAAGCGCCTCATTCTATCTCCAGCGGGAGTCTGGTGGGGCAGTACTTC.

The chain uses TRBV9 and TRBJ2-1; D possibly corresponds to TRBD2 (5 bases). There are 13 residues in the CDR3. CDR1 is SGDLS, CDR2 YYNGEE, per germline. The V end was cut by 0 bases, the J end by 9 bases, with 10 bases between. The CDR3: CASSVGLATEQFF. DNA for the CDR3: TGTGCCAGCAGCGTAGGTCTAGCAACTGAGCAGTTCTTC.

V usage is TRBV9 and J usage is TRBJ2-2; D uncertain. Germline CDR1 is SGDLS and CDR2 is YYNGEE. Deletions cut 2 bases from V and 0 bases from J, with 5 bases between. The CDR3 runs to 14 residues. The DNA of the CDR3 is TGTGCCAGCAGCGTTCAGTCGAACACCGGGGAGCTGTTTTTT. It translates to CASSVQSNTGELFF.

The chain links TRBV2 to TRBJ1-1; TRBD1 might be the D (5 bases). In germline, CDR1 is SNHLY, CDR2 FYNNEI. The CDR3 has 13 amino acids. The V gene lost 2 bases and the J gene lost 4 bases, with 8 bases spanning the gap. In DNA, the CDR3 is TGTGCCAGCAGTGAACACCAGGGCACTGAAGCTTTCTTT. Translation gives CASSEHQGTEAFF.

The chain joins TRBV6-5 to TRBJ1-5; TRBD1 might be the D (5 bases). CDR1 and CDR2 from the germline V gene are MNHEY and SVGAGI. Trimming removed 2 bases from V and 11 bases from J, with 7 bases in between. The CDR3 runs 11 residues. CDR3 sequence: CASSYGGAQHF. In DNA, the CDR3 is TGTGCCAGCAGTTACGGGGGGGCCCAGCATTTT.

The genes are TRBV27 and TRBJ1-1, with TRBD1 as a possible D gene (6 bases). V was cut by 5 bases and J by 2 bases, with 12 bases left in between. CDR1 MNHEY and CDR2 SMNVEV come from the germline V gene (reference sequence). The CDR3 extends over 14 amino acids. CDR3 loop: CASSQNRVNTEAFF. The CDR3 DNA is TGTGCCAGCAGTCAAAACAGGGTAAACACTGAAGCTTTCTTT.

This clone has only one observation. The chain uses TRBV7-3 and TRBJ2-5; no reliable D call. V lost 0 bases, J lost 0 bases, and 2 bases lay in between. The CDR3 length is 13 residues. Looked up from germline, CDR1 is SGHTA and CDR2 is FQGTGA. The CDR3 sequence is CASSLTYQETQYF. CDR3 bases: TGTGCCAGCAGCTTAACCTACCAAGAGACCCAGTACTTC.